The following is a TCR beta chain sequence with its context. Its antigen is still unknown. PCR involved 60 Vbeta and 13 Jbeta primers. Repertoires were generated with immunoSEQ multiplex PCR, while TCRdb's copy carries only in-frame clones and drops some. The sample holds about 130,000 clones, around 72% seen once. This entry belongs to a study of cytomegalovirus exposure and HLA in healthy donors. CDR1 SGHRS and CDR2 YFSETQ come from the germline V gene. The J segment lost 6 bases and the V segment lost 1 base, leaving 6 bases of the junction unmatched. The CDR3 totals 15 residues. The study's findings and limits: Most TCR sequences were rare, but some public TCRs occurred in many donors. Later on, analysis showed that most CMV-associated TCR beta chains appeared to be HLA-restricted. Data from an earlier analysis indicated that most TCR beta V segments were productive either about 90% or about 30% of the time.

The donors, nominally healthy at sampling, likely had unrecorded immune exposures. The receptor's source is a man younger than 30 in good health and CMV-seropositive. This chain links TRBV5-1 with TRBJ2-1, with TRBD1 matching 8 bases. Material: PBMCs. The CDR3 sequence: CASSLPGGTGNEQFF. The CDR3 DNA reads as TGCGCCAGCAGCTTGCCAGGGGGCACGGGCAATGAGCAGTTCTTC.